These 3 T cell receptor beta chains share one sample of origin, sequenced in a study of cytomegalovirus exposure and HLA in healthy donors. It was with 60 Vbeta and 13 Jbeta primers that the PCR ran. The protocol was immunoSEQ multiplex PCR, while the TCRdb copy is restricted to in-frame clones and leaves out a portion. Here the sample spans 130,000 to 150,000 clones, 70% to 75% being singletons. Sequenced input: PBMCs. Every receptor here comes from a human donor in good health.

The rearrangement uses TRBV7-9 and TRBJ2-1; weak D call: TRBD1 (6 bases). V was trimmed by 3 bases and J by 5 bases, leaving 14 bases between them. The CDR3 extends over 15 amino acids. Germline V CDR1 and CDR2: SEHNR, FQNEAQ (reference sequence). CDR3 sequence: CASSFYSGTNNEQFF. The CDR3 nucleotides read TGTGCCAGCAGCTTTTATTCCGGGACAAACAATGAGCAGTTCTTC.

This clone was seen a handful of times. V usage is TRBV5-6 and J usage is TRBJ1-4; 7 nucleotides line up with TRBD1. Germline V gives CDR1 SGHDT, CDR2 YYEEEE. This CDR3 spans 15 amino acids. The V gene end was trimmed by 4 bases and the J gene end by 5 bases; junction bases not matched to a gene: 8. CDR3 amino acids: CASSRNRGLNEKLFF. In DNA, the CDR3 is TGTGCCAGCAGCCGGAACAGGGGTCTAAATGAAAAACTGTTTTTT.

This chain links TRBV27 with TRBJ2-3, with TRBD1 matching over 8 bases. Germline CDR1 reads MNHEY; CDR2 reads SMNVEV (reference sequence). The J segment lost 3 bases and the V segment lost 4 bases, leaving 0 bases of the junction unmatched. The CDR3 covers 13 residues. The CDR3: CASSWTGTDTQYF. The DNA of the CDR3 is TGTGCCAGCAGTTGGACAGGGACAGATACGCAGTATTTT.